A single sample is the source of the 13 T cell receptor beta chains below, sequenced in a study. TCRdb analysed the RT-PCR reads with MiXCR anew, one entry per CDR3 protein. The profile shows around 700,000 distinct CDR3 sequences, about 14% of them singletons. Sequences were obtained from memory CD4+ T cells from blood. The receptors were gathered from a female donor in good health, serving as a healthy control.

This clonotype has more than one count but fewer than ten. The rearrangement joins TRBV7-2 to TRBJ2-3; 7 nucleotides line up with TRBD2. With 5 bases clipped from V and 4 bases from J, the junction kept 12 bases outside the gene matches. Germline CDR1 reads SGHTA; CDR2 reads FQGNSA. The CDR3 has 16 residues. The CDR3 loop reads CASSQQAGVGADTQYF. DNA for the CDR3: TGTGCCAGCAGCCAACAGGCGGGAGTTGGCGCAGATACGCAGTATTTT.

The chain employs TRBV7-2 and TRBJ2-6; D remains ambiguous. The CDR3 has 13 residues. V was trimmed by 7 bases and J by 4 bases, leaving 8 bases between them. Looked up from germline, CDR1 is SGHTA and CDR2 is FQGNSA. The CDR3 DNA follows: TGTGCCAGCACCGACCGCGGGGCCAACGTCCTGACTTTC. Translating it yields CASTDRGANVLTF.

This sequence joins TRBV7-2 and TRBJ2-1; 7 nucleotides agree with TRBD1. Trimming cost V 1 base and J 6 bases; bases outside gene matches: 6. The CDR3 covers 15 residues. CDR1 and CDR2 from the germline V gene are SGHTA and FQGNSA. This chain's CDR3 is CASSLDRRTGNEQFF. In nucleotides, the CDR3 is TGTGCCAGCAGCTTAGACAGGCGGACAGGCAATGAGCAGTTCTTC.

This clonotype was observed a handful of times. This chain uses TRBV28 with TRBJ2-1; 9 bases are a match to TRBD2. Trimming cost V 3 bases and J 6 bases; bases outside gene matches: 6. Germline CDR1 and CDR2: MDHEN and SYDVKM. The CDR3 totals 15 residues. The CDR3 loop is CASSLGSGRSNEQFF. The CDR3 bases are TGTGCCAGCAGTTTGGGTAGCGGGAGAAGCAATGAGCAGTTCTTC.

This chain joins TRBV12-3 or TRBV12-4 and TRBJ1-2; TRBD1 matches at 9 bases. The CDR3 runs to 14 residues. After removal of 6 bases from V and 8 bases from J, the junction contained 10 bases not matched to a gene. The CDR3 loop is CASSPGQGIKGYTF. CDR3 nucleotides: TGTGCCAGCAGCCCCGGACAGGGGATTAAGGGCTACACCTTC.

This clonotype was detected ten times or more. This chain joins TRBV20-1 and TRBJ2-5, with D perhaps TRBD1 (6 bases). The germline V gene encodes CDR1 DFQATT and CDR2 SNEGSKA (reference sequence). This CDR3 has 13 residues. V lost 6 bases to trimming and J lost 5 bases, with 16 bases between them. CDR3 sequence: CSAQTTGSETQYF. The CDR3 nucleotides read TGCAGTGCCCAAACGACAGGCAGCGAGACCCAGTACTTC.

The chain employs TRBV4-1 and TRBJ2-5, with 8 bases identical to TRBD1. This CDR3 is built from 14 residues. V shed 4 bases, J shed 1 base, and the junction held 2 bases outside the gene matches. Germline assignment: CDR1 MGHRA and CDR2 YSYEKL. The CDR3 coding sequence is TGCGCCAGCAGCCGACAGGGGTTCCAAGAGACCCAGTACTTC. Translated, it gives CASSRQGFQETQYF.

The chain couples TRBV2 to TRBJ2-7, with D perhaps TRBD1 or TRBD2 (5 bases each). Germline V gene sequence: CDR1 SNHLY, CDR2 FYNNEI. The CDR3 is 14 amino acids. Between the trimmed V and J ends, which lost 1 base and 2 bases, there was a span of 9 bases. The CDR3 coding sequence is TGTGCCAGCAGTGAAGACGGGGCCGCCTACGAGCAGTACTTC. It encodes CASSEDGAAYEQYF. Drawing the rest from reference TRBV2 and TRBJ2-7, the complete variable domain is EPEVTQTPSHQVTQMGQEVILRCVPISNHLYFYWYRQILGQKVEFLVSFYNNEISEKSEIFDDQFSVERPDGSNFTLKIRSTKLEDSAMYFCASSEDGAAYEQYFGPGTRLTVT.

CDR3 bases: TGTGCCAGCAGTTTTGGGGACAGGTTCGGATACGAGCAGTACTTC. It specifies CASSFGDRFGYEQYF. J is TRBJ2-7 and V is TRBV28; 8 bases agree with TRBD1. The germline CDR1 and CDR2 sequences are MDHEN and SYDVKM. The CDR3 covers 15 residues. V was clipped by 3 bases and J by 4 bases; unmatched bases: 8.

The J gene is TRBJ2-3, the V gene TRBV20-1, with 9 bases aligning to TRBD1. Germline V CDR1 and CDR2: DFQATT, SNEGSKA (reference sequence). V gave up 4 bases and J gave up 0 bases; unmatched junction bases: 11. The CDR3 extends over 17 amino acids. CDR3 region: CSATLDRGAGSTDTQYF. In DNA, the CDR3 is TGCAGTGCTACCCTGGACAGGGGCGCTGGAAGCACAGATACGCAGTATTTT.

The CDR3 bases are TGTGCCAGCTCATCCACAGGGGGCGCGGGTAATGAGCAGTTCTTC. This gives the protein CASSSTGGAGNEQFF. The chain carries TRBV18 and TRBJ2-1, with 9 bases identical to TRBD1. Looked up from germline, CDR1 is KGHSH and CDR2 is LQKENI. The V segment lost 5 bases and the J segment 7 bases; nucleotides outside the gene matches: 9. This CDR3 has 15 residues.

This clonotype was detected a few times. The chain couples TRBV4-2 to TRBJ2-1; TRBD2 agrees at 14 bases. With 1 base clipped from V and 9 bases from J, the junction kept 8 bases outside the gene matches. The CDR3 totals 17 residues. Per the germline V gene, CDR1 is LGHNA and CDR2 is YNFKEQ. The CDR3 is CASSQGPGLAGVGEQFF. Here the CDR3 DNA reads TGTGCCAGCAGCCAAGGGCCGGGACTAGCGGGAGTGGGTGAGCAGTTCTTC.

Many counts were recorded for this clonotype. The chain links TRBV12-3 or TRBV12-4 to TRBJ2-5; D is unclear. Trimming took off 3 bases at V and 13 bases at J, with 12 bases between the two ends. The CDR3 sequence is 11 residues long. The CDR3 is CASSLKGPTYF. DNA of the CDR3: TGTGCCAGCAGTTTGAAGGGCCCTACGTACTTC.